The 28 T cell receptor beta chains below were found in one sample sequenced in a study of blood T cell repertoires in COVID-19. The data were produced by immunoSEQ multiplex PCR, yet TCRdb's version contains in-frame clones alone and is incomplete. The sample has about 21,000 clones; 80% to 95% are singletons. Source material: peripheral blood. The source is a woman aged 45-65 years with active COVID-19.

CDR3 in DNA: TGTGCCAGCAGGGCAACAGGGCTTCGAAATTCACCCCTCCACTTT. Protein: CASRATGLRNSPLHF. The chain uses TRBV6-5 and TRBJ1-6; TRBD1 might be the D (6 bases). The CDR3 is 15 residues long. CDR1 is MNHEY and CDR2 is SVGAGI in the germline V gene. With 6 bases removed from V and 7 bases from J, the gap between germline ends came to 16 bases.

This clone was seen once. The chain couples TRBV7-3 to TRBJ2-2; 10 bases match TRBD2. The CDR3 totals 17 residues. The germline V gene has CDR1 SGHTA and CDR2 FQGTGA. J was trimmed by 6 bases and V by 5 bases; bases with no gene match: 12. The CDR3 coding sequence is TGTGCCAGCAGCCTCTCCCCGGCTAGCGGGAGATCCGGGGAGCTGTTTTTT. It encodes CASSLSPASGRSGELFF.

This clone was detected a few times. The V gene is TRBV7-9, the J gene TRBJ2-2; perhaps TRBD2 as D (6 bases). The CDR3 has 16 amino acids. The germline gives CDR1 SEHNR, CDR2 FQNEAQ (reference sequence). Trimming shortened V by 3 bases and J by 4 bases, and 15 bases separated the two germline ends. The CDR3 DNA is TGTGCCAGCAGCTTGTTTGCGGGAAGAGGCACCGGGGAGCTGTTTTTT. Translated: CASSLFAGRGTGELFF.

V gene TRBV6-1 combines with J gene TRBJ1-5; no firm D call. This CDR3 comprises 16 residues. CDR1 and CDR2 (germline): MNHNS, SASEGT. The V end lost 3 bases, the J end lost 4 bases, and 16 bases lay between the germline ends. The CDR3: CASSEGLGGVNQPQHF. CDR3 nucleotides: TGTGCCAGCAGTGAGGGCTTGGGAGGTGTAAATCAGCCCCAGCATTTT.

The rearrangement links TRBV4-2 to TRBJ2-6; D is possibly TRBD1 (6 bases). There are 19 residues in the CDR3. The germline gives CDR1 LGHNA, CDR2 YNFKEQ. Trimming stripped 0 bases from V and 0 bases from J, with 15 bases between. The CDR3 region has the DNA TGTGCCAGCAGCCAAGAGTCAGGGGCCACTCTCTCTGGGGCCAACGTCCTGACTTTC. Amino acids: CASSQESGATLSGANVLTF.

The chain recombines TRBV19 with TRBJ2-7; TRBD2 matches at 10 bases. Germline V gene data show CDR1 as LNHDA and CDR2 as SQIVND (reference sequence). The CDR3 sequence is 15 residues long. The J segment lost 3 bases and the V segment lost 3 bases, leaving 5 bases of the junction unmatched. The DNA of the CDR3 is TGTGCCAGTAGTATCGGGACTAGCGATTACTACGAGCAGTACTTC. This sequence encodes CASSIGTSDYYEQYF.

V gene TRBV27 combines with J gene TRBJ2-5; 9 nucleotides match TRBD1. CDR3 length: 15 residues. From germline, CDR1 is MNHEY and CDR2 SMNVEV (reference sequence). After removal of 5 bases from V and 4 bases from J, the junction contained 8 bases not matched to a gene. The CDR3 DNA is TGTGCCAGCAGTCGGGGGACAGGGTCAGCAGAGACCCAGTACTTC. Translating gives CASSRGTGSAETQYF.

The CDR3 sequence: CAGGAANSYNSPLHF. CDR3 DNA: TGTGCGGGAGGGGCGGCGAACTCCTATAATTCACCCCTCCACTTT. This sequence joins TRBV2 and TRBJ1-6; possible D gene TRBD1, 5 bases. CDR3 length equals 15 residues. Germline V gene sequence: CDR1 SNHLY, CDR2 FYNNEI.

This clone was observed once. This rearrangement joins TRBV19 to TRBJ2-1; D might be TRBD1 (6 bases). CDR3 length: 15 amino acids. The ends were cut back, 5 bases at V and 1 base at J, with 12 bases in the middle. Germline V gene sequence: CDR1 LNHDA, CDR2 SQIVND (reference sequence). The CDR3 sequence is CASSPRTVSYNEQFF. CDR3 DNA sequence: TGTGCCAGTAGTCCCCGGACAGTGTCCTACAATGAGCAGTTCTTC.

This chain joins TRBV5-5 and TRBJ2-2, with 11 nucleotides matching TRBD2. The CDR3 consists of 18 residues. The J segment lost 2 bases and the V segment lost 6 bases, leaving 12 bases of the junction unmatched. CDR1 is SGHKS, CDR2 YYEKEE, per germline (reference sequence). The CDR3 is CASNPRLAGPFNTGELFF. As DNA, the CDR3 is TGTGCCAGCAACCCTAGACTAGCGGGGCCCTTTAACACCGGGGAGCTGTTTTTT.

The chain carries TRBV6-5 and TRBJ2-3; D is perhaps TRBD1 (6 bases). The germline V gene encodes CDR1 MNHEY and CDR2 SVGAGI. The CDR3 extends over 15 amino acids. The V gene lost 8 bases and the J gene lost 1 base, with 16 bases spanning the gap. CDR3 nucleotide sequence: TGTGCCAGCGCGGCAGGGGATAGCGGCACAGATACGCAGTATTTT. Protein product: CASAAGDSGTDTQYF.

The rearrangement joins TRBV12-3 or TRBV12-4 to TRBJ1-2, with a tentative D call TRBD1 (5 bases). The CDR3 is 13 amino acids. V lost 3 bases, J lost 4 bases, and 9 bases lay in between. The CDR3 loop is CASSFDRSYGYTF. CDR3 DNA: TGTGCCAGCAGTTTTGACAGAAGCTATGGCTACACCTTC.

The chain couples TRBV2 to TRBJ1-4; D is perhaps TRBD1 (6 bases). The V end was cut by 5 bases, the J end by 8 bases, with 9 bases between. Per germline, CDR1 SNHLY and CDR2 FYNNEI. This CDR3 region has 12 residues. Written as DNA, the CDR3 is TGTGCCAGCAGTTTACAGGGAGAAAAACTGTTTTTT. Amino acids: CASSLQGEKLFF.

The chain is built from TRBV5-1 and TRBJ2-7, with 10 nucleotides matching TRBD1. Trimming at V came to 0 bases and at J to 7 bases, leaving 7 bases not matched to a gene. CDR1 SGHRS and CDR2 YFSETQ come from the germline V gene. The CDR3 runs to 15 residues. CDR3 amino acids: CASSLAVGQGREQYF. In DNA form, the CDR3 reads TGCGCCAGCAGCTTGGCCGTGGGACAGGGGAGGGAGCAGTACTTC.

The V call is TRBV15, the J call TRBJ2-2; the D gene is possibly TRBD2 (5 bases). The CDR3 contains 15 residues. From germline, CDR1 is LNHNV and CDR2 YYDKDF (reference sequence). V was cut by 1 base and J by 1 base, with 7 bases left in between. The CDR3 bases are TGTGCCACCAGCAGAGGTGGGAGGAACACCGGGGAGCTGTTTTTT. This translates into CATSRGGRNTGELFF.

The chain employs TRBV5-1 and TRBJ2-7, with 9 positions matching TRBD1. Germline V gives CDR1 SGHRS, CDR2 YFSETQ. The CDR3 runs to 14 residues. V gave up 0 bases and J gave up 3 bases; unmatched junction bases: 1. This CDR3 reads CASSLGGQGYEQYF. The DNA of the CDR3 is TGCGCCAGCAGCTTGGGGGGACAGGGCTACGAGCAGTACTTC.

The V gene is TRBV5-1, the J gene TRBJ2-6; 8 nucleotides align to TRBD1. The length of the CDR3 is 16 residues. With V trimmed by 4 bases and J by 4 bases, 7 bases remained unmatched. Per germline, CDR1 SGHRS and CDR2 YFSETQ. CDR3 loop: CASSPATGAGANVLTF. In DNA form, the CDR3 reads TGCGCCAGCAGCCCCGCGACAGGGGCCGGGGCCAACGTCCTGACTTTC. The full variable domain, completed using reference TRBV5-1 and TRBJ2-6, is KAGVTQTPRYLIKTRGQQVTLSCSPISGHRSVSWYQQTPGQGLQFLFEYFSETQRNKGNFPGRFSGRQFSNSRSEMNVSTLELGDSALYLCASSPATGAGANVLTFGAGSRLTVL.

The chain recombines TRBV7-2 with TRBJ2-3; D possibly corresponds to TRBD2 (5 bases). The germline V and J ends were trimmed by 1 base and 7 bases, with 12 bases remaining between them. The CDR3 totals 14 residues. Looked up from germline, CDR1 is SGHTA and CDR2 is FQGNSA. In nucleotides, the CDR3 is TGTGCCAGCAGCTTAGTTGGGAGCTTAAATACGCAGTATTTT. Translating it yields CASSLVGSLNTQYF.

Written as DNA, the CDR3 is TGCGCCAGCAGCTTTGACAGGGGTATCAATGAGCAGTTCTTC. Translation gives CASSFDRGINEQFF. The chain couples TRBV5-1 to TRBJ2-1, with 8 positions matching TRBD1. V trimming: 2 bases; J trimming: 6 bases; junction bases outside the gene matches: 4. Germline CDR1 and CDR2: SGHRS and YFSETQ. CDR3 length: 14 residues.

This clone was detected only once. The chain couples TRBV12-3 or TRBV12-4 to TRBJ2-2; 8 bases are a match to TRBD1. The CDR3 contains 13 residues. Germline trimming cut 5 bases from V and 6 bases from J; bases unmatched to any gene: 2. DNA of the CDR3: TGTGCCAGCAGTGGCAGGGGGCCCGGGGAGCTGTTTTTT. Protein: CASSGRGPGELFF.

This clone was picked up a small number of times. This chain links TRBV5-6 with TRBJ1-6, with 8 bases matching TRBD1. V gave up 5 bases and J gave up 8 bases; unmatched junction bases: 6. The CDR3 spans 14 residues. CDR1 is SGHDT and CDR2 is YYEEEE in the germline V gene. CDR3: CASSTGQAYSPLHF. CDR3 DNA: TGTGCCAGCAGTACGGGACAGGCTTATTCACCCCTCCACTTT. The full variable domain, rest sourced from reference TRBV5-6 and TRBJ1-6, is DAGVTQSPTHLIKTRGQQVTLRCSPKSGHDTVSWYQQALGQGPQFIFQYYEEEERQRGNFPDRFSGHQFPNYSSELNVNALLLGDSALYLCASSTGQAYSPLHFGNGTRLTVT.

This chain uses TRBV19 with TRBJ1-2; perhaps TRBD1 as D (6 bases). The length of the CDR3 is 13 residues. Germline CDR1 reads LNHDA; CDR2 reads SQIVND (reference sequence). Trimming cost V 5 bases and J 7 bases, with 14 bases left between them. The CDR3 DNA reads as TGTGCCAGTAGTTTCTCAGGGGTTGCTGGCTACACCTTC. Its translation is CASSFSGVAGYTF.

The chain is built from TRBV28 and TRBJ1-2; 7 bases are a match to TRBD1. Trimming took 8 bases from V and 3 from J; bases not matched to a gene: 6. There are 13 residues in the CDR3. CDR1 and CDR2 (germline): MDHEN, SYDVKM. Written as DNA, the CDR3 is TGTGCCAGCGGACAACAGGGGTACTATGGCTACACCTTC. Its translation is CASGQQGYYGYTF.

V usage is TRBV25-1 and J usage is TRBJ2-1; weak D call: TRBD2 (6 bases). Looked up from germline, CDR1 is MGHDK and CDR2 is SYGVNS. The CDR3 sequence is 15 residues long. V was shortened by 4 bases and J by 3 bases, with 13 bases between the two germline ends. In DNA, the CDR3 is TGTGCCAGCAGTGGGGGCAGCGGGCTCTACAATGAGCAGTTCTTC. Its translation: CASSGGSGLYNEQFF.

The rearrangement uses TRBV19 and TRBJ2-1; possibly TRBD2 for D (5 bases). Looked up from germline, CDR1 is LNHDA and CDR2 is SQIVND (reference sequence). V lost 6 bases, J lost 0 bases, and 18 bases lay in between. The CDR3 covers 17 residues. The CDR3 loop reads CASSLSGLLSSYNEQFF. The DNA for the CDR3 is TGTGCCAGTAGCCTATCCGGACTTCTGAGCTCCTACAATGAGCAGTTCTTC.

The J gene is TRBJ1-1, the V gene TRBV3-1 (or the pseudogene TRBV3-2), with 7 positions matching TRBD1. Germline values: CDR1 LGHDT, CDR2 YNNKEL (reference sequence). The CDR3 is 14 residues long. V lost 3 bases, J lost 1 base, and 2 bases stayed unmatched. CDR3 coding DNA: TGTGCCAGCAGCCACCGGACAGGGAACACTGAAGCTTTCTTT. It codes for CASSHRTGNTEAFF.

The rearrangement uses TRBV7-7 and TRBJ2-1; 7 bases fit TRBD2. Germline V gene data show CDR1 as SSHAT and CDR2 as FNYEAQ (reference sequence). This CDR3 has 16 amino acids. V gave up 1 base and J gave up 0 bases; unmatched junction bases: 3. The CDR3 sequence: CASSLGRGSSYNEQFF. Here the CDR3 DNA reads TGTGCCAGCAGCTTAGGGCGGGGGAGCTCCTACAATGAGCAGTTCTTC.

This rearrangement joins TRBV28 to TRBJ2-7; no definite D call. V was pared by 4 bases and J by 3 bases, with 4 bases between. Germline V gene sequence: CDR1 MDHEN, CDR2 SYDVKM. This CDR3 has 11 amino acids. The CDR3: CASSSYYEQYF. In DNA form, the CDR3 reads TGTGCCAGCAGTTCGTACTACGAGCAGTACTTC.